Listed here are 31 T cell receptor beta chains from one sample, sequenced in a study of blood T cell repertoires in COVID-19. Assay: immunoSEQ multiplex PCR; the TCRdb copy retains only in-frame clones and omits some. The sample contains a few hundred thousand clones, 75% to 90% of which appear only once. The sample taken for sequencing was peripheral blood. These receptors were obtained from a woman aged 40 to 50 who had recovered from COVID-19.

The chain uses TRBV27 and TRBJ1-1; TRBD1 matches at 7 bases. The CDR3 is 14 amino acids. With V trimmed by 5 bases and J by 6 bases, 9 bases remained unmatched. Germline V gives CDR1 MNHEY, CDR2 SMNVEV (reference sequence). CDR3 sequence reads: CASSPRGAGAEAFF. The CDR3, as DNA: TGTGCCAGCAGTCCCAGGGGGGCCGGCGCTGAAGCTTTCTTT.

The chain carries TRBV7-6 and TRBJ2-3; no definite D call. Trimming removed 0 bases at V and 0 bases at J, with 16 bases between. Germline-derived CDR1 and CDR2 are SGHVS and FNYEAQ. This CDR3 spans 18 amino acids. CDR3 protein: CASSLAPVSSPSTDTQYF. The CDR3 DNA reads TGTGCCAGCAGCTTAGCGCCAGTTTCCTCGCCTAGCACAGATACGCAGTATTTT.

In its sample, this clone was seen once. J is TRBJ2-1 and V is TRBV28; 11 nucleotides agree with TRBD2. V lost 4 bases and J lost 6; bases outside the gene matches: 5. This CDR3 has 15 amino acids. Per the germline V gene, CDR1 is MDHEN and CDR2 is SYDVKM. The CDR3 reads CASSSLAGVRNEQFF. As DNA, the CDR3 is TGTGCCAGCAGTTCACTAGCGGGAGTTCGCAATGAGCAGTTCTTC.

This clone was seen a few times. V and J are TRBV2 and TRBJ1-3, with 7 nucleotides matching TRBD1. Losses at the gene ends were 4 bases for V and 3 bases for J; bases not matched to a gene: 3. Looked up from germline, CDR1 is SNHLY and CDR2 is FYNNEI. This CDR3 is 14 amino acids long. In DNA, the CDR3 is TGTGCCAGCAGTGGACAGGGCTTTGGAAACACCATATATTTT. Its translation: CASSGQGFGNTIYF.

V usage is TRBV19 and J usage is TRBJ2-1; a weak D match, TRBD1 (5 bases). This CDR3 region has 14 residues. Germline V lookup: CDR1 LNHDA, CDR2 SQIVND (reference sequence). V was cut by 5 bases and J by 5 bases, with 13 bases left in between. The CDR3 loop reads CASSFGALDNEQFF. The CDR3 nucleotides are TGTGCCAGTAGTTTTGGGGCTTTGGACAATGAGCAGTTCTTC.

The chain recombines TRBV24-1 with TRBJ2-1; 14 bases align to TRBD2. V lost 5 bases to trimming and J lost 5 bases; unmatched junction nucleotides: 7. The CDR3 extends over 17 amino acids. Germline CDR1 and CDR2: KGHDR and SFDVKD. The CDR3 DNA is TGTGCCACCAGTGGGACTAGCGGGAGGCAGGGGCACAATGAGCAGTTCTTC. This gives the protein CATSGTSGRQGHNEQFF.

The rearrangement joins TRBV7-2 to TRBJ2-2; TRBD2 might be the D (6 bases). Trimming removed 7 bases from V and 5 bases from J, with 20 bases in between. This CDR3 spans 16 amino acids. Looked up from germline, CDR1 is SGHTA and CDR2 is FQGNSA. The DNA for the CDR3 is TGTGCCAGCACCCCGGAGGTAGCGGCCCTGACCGGGGAGCTGTTTTTT. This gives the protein CASTPEVAALTGELFF.

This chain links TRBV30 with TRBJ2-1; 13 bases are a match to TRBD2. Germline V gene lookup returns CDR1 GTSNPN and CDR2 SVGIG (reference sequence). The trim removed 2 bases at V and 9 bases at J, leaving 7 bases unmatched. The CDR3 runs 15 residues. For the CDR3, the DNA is TGTGCCTGGAGTTCCGGGACTAGCGGGACGGCTGAGCAGTTCTTC. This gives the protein CAWSSGTSGTAEQFF. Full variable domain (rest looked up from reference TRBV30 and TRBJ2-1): SQTIHQWPATLVQPVGSPLSLECTVEGTSNPNLYWYRQAAGRGLQLLFYSVGIGQISSEVPQNLSASRPQDRQFILSSKKLLLSDSGFYLCAWSSGTSGTAEQFFGPGTRLTVL.

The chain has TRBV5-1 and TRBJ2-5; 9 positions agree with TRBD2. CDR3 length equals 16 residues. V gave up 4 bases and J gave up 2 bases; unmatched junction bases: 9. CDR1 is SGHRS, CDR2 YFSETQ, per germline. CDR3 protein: CASSPGTSLLQETQYF. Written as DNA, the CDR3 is TGCGCCAGCAGCCCGGGGACTAGCTTGCTACAAGAGACCCAGTACTTC.

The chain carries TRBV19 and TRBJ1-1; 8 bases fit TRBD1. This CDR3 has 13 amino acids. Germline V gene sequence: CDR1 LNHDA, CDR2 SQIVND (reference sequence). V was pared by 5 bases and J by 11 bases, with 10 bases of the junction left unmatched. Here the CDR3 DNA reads TGTGCCAGTAGTCCCGAGGACAGGGTGACCGCTTTCTTT. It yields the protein CASSPEDRVTAFF.

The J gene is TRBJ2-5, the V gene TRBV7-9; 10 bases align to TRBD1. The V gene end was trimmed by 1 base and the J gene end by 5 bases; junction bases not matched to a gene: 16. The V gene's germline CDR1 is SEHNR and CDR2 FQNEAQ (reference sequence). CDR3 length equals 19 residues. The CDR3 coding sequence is TGTGCCAGCAGCTTAGTCATCTACTGGGACAGGGGTGAGGAGGAGACCCAGTACTTC. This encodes CASSLVIYWDRGEEETQYF. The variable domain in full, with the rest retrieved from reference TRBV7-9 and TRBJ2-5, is DTGVSQNPRHKITKRGQNVTFRCDPISEHNRLYWYRQTLGQGPEFLTYFQNEAQLEKSRLLSDRFSAERPKGSFSTLEIQRTEQGDSAMYLCASSLVIYWDRGEEETQYFGPGTRLLVL.

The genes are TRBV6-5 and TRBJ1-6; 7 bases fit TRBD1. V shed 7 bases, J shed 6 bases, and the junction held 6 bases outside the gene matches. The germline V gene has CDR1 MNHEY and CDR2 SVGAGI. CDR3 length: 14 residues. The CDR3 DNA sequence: TGTGCCAGCAAGACAGGGCTGAGTAATTCACCCCTCCACTTT. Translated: CASKTGLSNSPLHF.

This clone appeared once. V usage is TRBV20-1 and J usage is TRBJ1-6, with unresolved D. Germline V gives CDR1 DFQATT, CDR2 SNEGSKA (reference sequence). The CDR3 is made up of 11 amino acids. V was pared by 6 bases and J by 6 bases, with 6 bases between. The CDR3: CSAGLNSPLHF. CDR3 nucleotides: TGCAGTGCCGGACTTAATTCACCCCTCCACTTT.

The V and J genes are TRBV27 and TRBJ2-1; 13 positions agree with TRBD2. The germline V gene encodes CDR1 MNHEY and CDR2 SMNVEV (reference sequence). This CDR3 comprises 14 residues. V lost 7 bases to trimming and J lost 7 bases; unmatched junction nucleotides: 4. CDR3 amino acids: CASKLAGGWNEQFF. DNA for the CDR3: TGTGCCAGCAAACTAGCGGGAGGGTGGAATGAGCAGTTCTTC.

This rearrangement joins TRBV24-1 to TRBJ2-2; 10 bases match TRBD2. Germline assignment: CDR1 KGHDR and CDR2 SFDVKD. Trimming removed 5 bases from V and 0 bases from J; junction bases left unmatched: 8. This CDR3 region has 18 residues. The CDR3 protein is CATSAASGSKANTGELFF. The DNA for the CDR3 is TGTGCCACCAGTGCGGCTAGCGGGAGTAAAGCGAACACCGGGGAGCTGTTTTTT.

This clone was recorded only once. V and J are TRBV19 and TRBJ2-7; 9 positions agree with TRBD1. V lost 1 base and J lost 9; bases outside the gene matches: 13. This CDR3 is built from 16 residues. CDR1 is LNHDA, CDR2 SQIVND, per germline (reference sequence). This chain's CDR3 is CASSIGAGTGSFAQYF. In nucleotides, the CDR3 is TGTGCCAGTAGTATAGGGGCCGGGACAGGGTCGTTTGCGCAGTACTTC.

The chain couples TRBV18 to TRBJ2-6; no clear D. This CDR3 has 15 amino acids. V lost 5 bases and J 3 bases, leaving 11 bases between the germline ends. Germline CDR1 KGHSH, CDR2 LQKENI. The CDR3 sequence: CASSAVGGGANVLTF. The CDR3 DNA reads TGTGCCAGCTCAGCGGTTGGCGGTGGGGCCAACGTCCTGACTTTC.

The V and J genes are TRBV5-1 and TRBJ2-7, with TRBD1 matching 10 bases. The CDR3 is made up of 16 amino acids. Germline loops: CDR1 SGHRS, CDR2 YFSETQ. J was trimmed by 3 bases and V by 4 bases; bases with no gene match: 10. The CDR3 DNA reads TGCGCCAGCAGCGCCAACCCGGGACAGGGGAACTACGAGCAGTACTTC. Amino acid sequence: CASSANPGQGNYEQYF.

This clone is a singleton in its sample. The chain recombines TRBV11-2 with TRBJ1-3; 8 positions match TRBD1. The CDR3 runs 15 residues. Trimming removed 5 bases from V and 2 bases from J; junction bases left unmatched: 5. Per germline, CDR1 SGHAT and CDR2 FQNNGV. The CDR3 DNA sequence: TGTGCCAGCAGCCATACGGACAGGGCTGGAAACACCATATATTTT. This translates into CASSHTDRAGNTIYF.

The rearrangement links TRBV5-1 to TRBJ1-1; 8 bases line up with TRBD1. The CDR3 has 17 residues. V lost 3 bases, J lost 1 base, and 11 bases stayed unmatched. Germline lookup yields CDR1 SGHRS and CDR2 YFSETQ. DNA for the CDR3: TGCGCCAGCAGCTGGAGGGTGGCAGGGGGCGGGAACACTGAAGCTTTCTTT. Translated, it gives CASSWRVAGGGNTEAFF.

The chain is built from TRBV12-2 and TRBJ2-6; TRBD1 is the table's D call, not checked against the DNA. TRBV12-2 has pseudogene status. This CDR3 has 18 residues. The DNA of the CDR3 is TGTGCAAGTCGCTTAGTTTGGCAGGGGGCGCCTGGGGCCAACGTCCTGACTTTC. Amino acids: CASRLVWQGAPGANVLTF.

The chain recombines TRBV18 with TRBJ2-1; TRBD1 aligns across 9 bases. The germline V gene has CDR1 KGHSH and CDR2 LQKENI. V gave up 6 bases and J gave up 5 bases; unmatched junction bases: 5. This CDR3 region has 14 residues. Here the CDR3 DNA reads TGTGCCAGCTCTGACAGGGGGTCAAACAATGAGCAGTTCTTC. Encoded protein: CASSDRGSNNEQFF.

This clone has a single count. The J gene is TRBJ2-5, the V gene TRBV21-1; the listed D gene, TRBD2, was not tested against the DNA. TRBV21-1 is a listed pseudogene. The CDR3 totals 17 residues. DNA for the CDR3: TGTGCCAGCAGCAACAAAGGGACTCCCCCAAGGCGAGAGACCCAGTACTTC. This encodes CASSNKGTPPRRETQYF.

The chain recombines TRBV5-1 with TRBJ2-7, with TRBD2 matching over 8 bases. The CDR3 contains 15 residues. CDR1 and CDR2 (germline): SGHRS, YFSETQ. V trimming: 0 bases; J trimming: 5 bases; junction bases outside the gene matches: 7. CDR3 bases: TGCGCCAGCAGCTTGGAAAGCGGGAGTCTCCACGAGCAGTACTTC. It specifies CASSLESGSLHEQYF.

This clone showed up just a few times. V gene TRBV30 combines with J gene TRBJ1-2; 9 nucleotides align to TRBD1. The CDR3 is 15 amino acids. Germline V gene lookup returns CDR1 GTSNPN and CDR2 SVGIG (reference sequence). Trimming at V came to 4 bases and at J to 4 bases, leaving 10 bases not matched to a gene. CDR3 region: CAWNTGGFIGYGYTF. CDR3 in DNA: TGTGCCTGGAATACAGGGGGCTTCATAGGCTATGGCTACACCTTC.

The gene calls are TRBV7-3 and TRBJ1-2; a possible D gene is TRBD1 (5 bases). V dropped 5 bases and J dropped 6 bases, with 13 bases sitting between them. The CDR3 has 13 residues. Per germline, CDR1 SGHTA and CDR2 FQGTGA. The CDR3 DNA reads TGTGCCAGCAGCCAGGACAAGTTTAATGGCTACACCTTC. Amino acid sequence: CASSQDKFNGYTF. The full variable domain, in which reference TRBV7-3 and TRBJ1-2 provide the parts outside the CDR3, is GAGVSQTPSNKVTEKGKYVELRCDPISGHTALYWYRQSLGQGPEFLIYFQGTGAADDSGLPNDRFFAVRPEGSVSTLKIQRTERGDSAVYLCASSQDKFNGYTFGSGTRLTVV.

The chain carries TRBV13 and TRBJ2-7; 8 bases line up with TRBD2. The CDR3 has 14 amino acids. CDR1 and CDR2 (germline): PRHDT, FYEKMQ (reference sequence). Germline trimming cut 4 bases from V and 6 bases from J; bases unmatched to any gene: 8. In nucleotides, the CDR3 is TGTGCCAGCAGCTCAGGACTAGCTATCCGCGAGCAGTACTTC. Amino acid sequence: CASSSGLAIREQYF.

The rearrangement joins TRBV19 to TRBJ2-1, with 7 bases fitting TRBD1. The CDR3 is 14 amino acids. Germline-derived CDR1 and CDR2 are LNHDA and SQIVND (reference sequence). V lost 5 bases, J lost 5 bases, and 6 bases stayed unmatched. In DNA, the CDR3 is TGTGCCAGTAGTTCCCAAACAGGGGACAATGAGCAGTTCTTC. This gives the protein CASSSQTGDNEQFF.

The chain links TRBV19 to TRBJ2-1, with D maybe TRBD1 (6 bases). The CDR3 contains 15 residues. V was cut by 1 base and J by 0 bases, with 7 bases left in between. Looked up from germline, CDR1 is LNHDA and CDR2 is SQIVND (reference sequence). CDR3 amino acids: CASSIAGVSYNEQFF. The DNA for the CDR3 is TGTGCCAGTAGTATAGCAGGGGTCTCCTACAATGAGCAGTTCTTC. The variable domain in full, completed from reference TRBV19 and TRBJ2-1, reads DGGITQSPKYLFRKEGQNVTLSCEQNLNHDAMYWYRQDPGQGLRLIYYSQIVNDFQKGDIAEGYSVSREKKESFPLTVTSAQKNPTAFYLCASSIAGVSYNEQFFGPGTRLTVL.

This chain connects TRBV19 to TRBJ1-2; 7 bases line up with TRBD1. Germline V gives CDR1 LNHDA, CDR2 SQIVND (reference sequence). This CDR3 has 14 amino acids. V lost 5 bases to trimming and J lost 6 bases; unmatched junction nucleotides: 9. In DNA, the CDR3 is TGTGCCAGTAGTGCCCCGGGACAGACAGATGGCTACACCTTC. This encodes CASSAPGQTDGYTF.

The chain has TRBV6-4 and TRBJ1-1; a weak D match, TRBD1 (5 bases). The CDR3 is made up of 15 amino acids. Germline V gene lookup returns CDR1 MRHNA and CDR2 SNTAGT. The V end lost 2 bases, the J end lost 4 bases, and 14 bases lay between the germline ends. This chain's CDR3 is CASSDPQGGGTEAFF. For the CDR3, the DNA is TGTGCCAGCAGTGACCCGCAGGGAGGAGGCACTGAAGCTTTCTTT.